One sample yielded the 22 T cell receptor beta chains listed below, sequenced in a study of low-dose radiotherapy and immunotherapy resistance in tumors. Documented time point: before trial treatment. Alpha and beta chains were covered, as first-strand cDNA relied on TRAV- and TRBV-specific primers. TCR amplification ran 15 to 20 PCR cycles using constant-region and V-primer adapter primers. MiXCR was run by TCRdb on the reads, yielding one entry per CDR3 protein. Of 70,000 to 95,000 distinct CDR3 sequences listed, roughly 19% were seen once; the top ten hold 2.8%. The input for sequencing was PBMCs, taken before treatment. These receptors all come from a male donor with prostate cancer.

This clonotype has at least ten counts. V usage is TRBV5-1 and J usage is TRBJ2-2; D call uncertain. V lost 1 base to trimming and J lost 5 bases, with 15 bases between them. The CDR3 length is 16 residues. The germline V gene has CDR1 SGHRS and CDR2 YFSETQ. Here the CDR3 reads CASSLYIGQRTGELFF. DNA of the CDR3: TGCGCCAGCAGCTTGTATATCGGCCAGAGGACCGGGGAGCTGTTTTTT.

The sample holds many counts of this clonotype. V is TRBV6-4 and J is TRBJ2-1; 12 bases match TRBD2. CDR3 length equals 15 residues. CDR1 is MRHNA and CDR2 is SNTAGT in the germline V gene. The junction had 1 base not matched to a gene; V was cut back by 0 bases and J by 7 bases. CDR3: CASSDSLAGGNEQFF. The CDR3 nucleotides are TGTGCCAGCAGTGACTCGCTAGCGGGGGGGAATGAGCAGTTCTTC.

This clonotype showed up many times. The rearrangement links TRBV7-9 to TRBJ1-1; the D is unclear. CDR1 is SEHNR, CDR2 FQNEAQ, per germline (reference sequence). Trimming shortened V by 5 bases and J by 4 bases, and 11 bases separated the two germline ends. The CDR3 extends over 13 amino acids. The CDR3 loop is CASSPPRVTEAFF. The CDR3 bases are TGTGCCAGCAGCCCGCCACGTGTCACTGAAGCTTTCTTT.

This clonotype occurred many times. The V and J genes are TRBV5-1 and TRBJ2-3; D possibly corresponds to TRBD1 (5 bases). V lost 0 bases, J lost 0 bases, and 5 bases lay in between. The CDR3 loop spans 14 amino acids. Germline CDR1 reads SGHRS; CDR2 reads YFSETQ. The CDR3 DNA sequence: TGCGCCAGCAGCTTGGGACAGAGCACAGATACGCAGTATTTT. Protein product: CASSLGQSTDTQYF. Combining the CDR3 with reference TRBV5-1 and TRBJ2-3 gives the whole variable domain KAGVTQTPRYLIKTRGQQVTLSCSPISGHRSVSWYQQTPGQGLQFLFEYFSETQRNKGNFPGRFSGRQFSNSRSEMNVSTLELGDSALYLCASSLGQSTDTQYFGPGTRLTVL.

The sample holds many counts of this clonotype. This chain uses TRBV5-1 with TRBJ2-3, with 11 bases aligning to TRBD2. This CDR3 contains 17 residues. The V segment lost 0 bases and the J segment 6 bases; nucleotides outside the gene matches: 9. Germline V gene lookup returns CDR1 SGHRS and CDR2 YFSETQ. This chain's CDR3 is CASSLELAGGPADTQYF. The DNA for the CDR3 is TGCGCCAGCAGCTTGGAGCTAGCGGGGGGCCCAGCTGATACGCAGTATTTT.

This clonotype was found many times. V usage is TRBV20-1 and J usage is TRBJ1-6; TRBD1 agrees at 8 bases. Germline V gene lookup returns CDR1 DFQATT and CDR2 SNEGSKA (reference sequence). The V gene end was trimmed by 3 bases and the J gene end by 8 bases; junction bases not matched to a gene: 15. The CDR3 spans 17 residues. The DNA for the CDR3 is TGCAGTGCTAGGGGGGGTGGGGGTACGACAGGGGATTCACCCCTCCACTTT. Amino acid sequence: CSARGGGGTTGDSPLHF.

Many counts were recorded for this clonotype. This sequence joins TRBV9 and TRBJ2-2; no clear D. Germline CDR1 reads SGDLS; CDR2 reads YYNGEE. Trimming stripped 4 bases from V and 1 base from J, with 5 bases between. The CDR3 has 13 amino acids. The CDR3 sequence is CASSLWNTGELFF. The CDR3 nucleotides are TGTGCCAGCAGCCTTTGGAACACCGGGGAGCTGTTTTTT. Full variable domain (missing parts from reference TRBV9 and TRBJ2-2): DSGVTQTPKHLITATGQRVTLRCSPRSGDLSVYWYQQSLDQGLQFLIQYYNGEERAKGNILERFSAQQFPDLHSELNLSSLELGDSALYFCASSLWNTGELFFGEGSRLTVL.

This clonotype was observed at least ten times. The rearrangement links TRBV5-4 to TRBJ1-1; D gene uncertain. The germline CDR1 and CDR2 sequences are SGHNT and YYREEE (reference sequence). Deletions cut 4 bases from V and 1 base from J, with 11 bases between. The CDR3 has 14 amino acids. The CDR3 sequence is CASSPPRANTEAFF. For the CDR3, the DNA is TGTGCCAGCAGCCCCCCAAGAGCGAACACTGAAGCTTTCTTT. Using reference TRBV5-4 and TRBJ1-1 for the parts outside the CDR3, the full variable domain is ETGVTQSPTHLIKTRGQQVTLRCSSQSGHNTVSWYQQALGQGPQFIFQYYREEENGRGNFPPRFSGLQFPNYSSELNVNALELDDSALYLCASSPPRANTEAFFGQGTRLTVV.

This clonotype was counted a few times. The chain has TRBV14 and TRBJ2-1; D call uncertain. Germline V gene sequence: CDR1 SGHDN, CDR2 FVKESK. V gave up 0 bases and J gave up 4 bases, with 10 bases separating them. The CDR3 is 15 residues long. CDR3 nucleotide sequence: TGTGCCAGCAGCCAAGAACTCGGCTTTTACAATGAGCAGTTCTTC. It encodes CASSQELGFYNEQFF.

The rearrangement uses TRBV11-2 and TRBJ2-7; TRBD1 might be the D (6 bases). CDR1 and CDR2 (germline): SGHAT, FQNNGV. V gave up 1 base and J gave up 3 bases, with 10 bases separating them. This CDR3 is built from 14 residues. CDR3 protein: CASSLAGGVYEQYF. DNA of the CDR3: TGTGCCAGCAGCTTAGCTGGGGGCGTCTACGAGCAGTACTTC.

This clonotype was observed many times. This chain joins TRBV3-1 and TRBJ1-6; D perhaps matches TRBD1 (5 bases). V lost 0 bases, J lost 10 bases, and 10 bases lay in between. Germline V gene data show CDR1 as LGHDT and CDR2 as YNNKEL (reference sequence). This CDR3 comprises 14 residues. The CDR3 protein is CASSQEGTGSPLHF. Written as DNA, the CDR3 is TGTGCCAGCAGCCAAGAGGGGACCGGATCACCCCTCCACTTT.

This clonotype was counted between two and nine times. A much larger clone lies one base from this, so it may be a read error. The chain carries TRBV18 and TRBJ2-7; TRBD1 is a possible D gene (5 bases). The CDR3 runs to 15 residues. Germline lookup yields CDR1 KGHSH and CDR2 LQKENI. The CDR3: CASAPLDQGSPEQYF. For the CDR3, the DNA is TGTGCCAGCGCACCACTCGACCAGGGATCACCCGAGCAGTACTTC.

The table lists this clonotype with many counts. This chain connects TRBV29-1 to TRBJ1-3; D gene unclear. The CDR3 runs to 15 residues. From germline, CDR1 is SQVTM and CDR2 ANQGSEA. The germline V and J ends were trimmed by 6 bases and 0 bases, with 15 bases remaining between them. The CDR3 coding sequence is TGCAGCGTCTTGACCCGGGCTCCCTCTGGAAACACCATATATTTT. This translates into CSVLTRAPSGNTIYF.

This clonotype was picked up many times. The chain joins TRBV6-1 to TRBJ2-1; D might be TRBD1 or TRBD2, each matching 5 bases. The CDR3 consists of 16 residues. Germline values: CDR1 MNHNS, CDR2 SASEGT. Deletions cut 5 bases from V and 12 bases from J, with 26 bases between. CDR3 in amino acids: CASSRAVIVRDLGQFF. The DNA of the CDR3 is TGTGCCAGCAGTCGGGCGGTTATAGTGAGGGACCTCGGGCAGTTCTTC.

This clonotype was found many times. CDR3 loop: CSARDVVGGKGLFF. In DNA form, the CDR3 reads TGCAGTGCTAGAGATGTTGTTGGGGGGAAGGGGTTGTTTTTT. V usage is TRBV20-1 and J usage is TRBJ1-4; tentatively, D is TRBD1 (5 bases). V was trimmed by 0 bases and J by 15 bases, leaving 20 bases between them. Germline V CDR1 and CDR2: DFQATT, SNEGSKA (reference sequence). The CDR3 has 14 amino acids.

This clonotype was seen at least ten times. The chain links TRBV5-1 to TRBJ2-7; 7 nucleotides line up with TRBD1. The junction had 5 bases not matched to a gene; V was cut back by 5 bases and J by 0 bases. This CDR3 spans 14 amino acids. The germline V gene encodes CDR1 SGHRS and CDR2 YFSETQ. The CDR3 nucleotides are TGCGCCAGCAGGAAGGGACAGACCTCCTACGAGCAGTACTTC. It yields the protein CASRKGQTSYEQYF.

This clonotype was seen at least ten times. The chain links TRBV2 to TRBJ2-3; possibly TRBD2 for D (6 bases). Germline CDR1 SNHLY, CDR2 FYNNEI. The CDR3 covers 15 residues. Trimming removed 9 bases at V and 0 bases at J, with 16 bases between. The CDR3 loop reads CARTRRGTSTDTQYF. CDR3 in DNA: TGTGCCAGGACGAGGAGGGGAACTAGCACAGATACGCAGTATTTT.

This clonotype was counted at least ten times. The rearrangement uses TRBV4-1 and TRBJ1-2; 8 nucleotides match TRBD1. Germline V gives CDR1 MGHRA, CDR2 YSYEKL. The V segment lost 2 bases and the J segment 4 bases; nucleotides outside the gene matches: 6. The CDR3 loop spans 15 amino acids. The CDR3 DNA follows: TGCGCCAGCAGCCAACCCGGACAGGGAACCTATGGCTACACCTTC. It yields the protein CASSQPGQGTYGYTF.

The V call is TRBV5-1, the J call TRBJ2-5, with 8 positions matching TRBD2. Germline CDR1 reads SGHRS; CDR2 reads YFSETQ. The length of the CDR3 is 14 residues. Trimming cost V 4 bases and J 5 bases; bases outside gene matches: 7. The CDR3 DNA follows: TGCGCCAGCAGCCGTGGACGGGGGGGGGAGACCCAGTACTTC. It is translated as CASSRGRGGETQYF.

This clonotype occurred many times. The chain employs TRBV14 and TRBJ2-5; TRBD2 aligns across 10 bases. The CDR3 is 16 amino acids. Germline CDR1 is SGHDN and CDR2 is FVKESK. J gave up 4 bases and V 1 base, and 6 bases lay outside the gene matches. CDR3 sequence: CASSQGLAGVRETQYF. CDR3 DNA sequence: TGTGCCAGCAGCCAAGGCCTAGCGGGGGTTCGAGAGACCCAGTACTTC.

This clonotype was observed many times. The rearrangement links TRBV5-6 to TRBJ1-5; a possible D gene is TRBD1 (5 bases). With 3 bases removed from V and 6 bases from J, the gap between germline ends came to 10 bases. This CDR3 has 13 amino acids. The V gene's germline CDR1 is SGHDT and CDR2 YYEEEE. As DNA, the CDR3 is TGTGCCAGCAGCTGGGGGGGGATTCAGCCCCAGCATTTT. Its protein is CASSWGGIQPQHF.

The chain couples TRBV12-3 or TRBV12-4 to TRBJ1-6; TRBD1 aligns across 7 bases. This CDR3 is built from 14 residues. Losses at the gene ends were 7 bases for V and 7 bases for J; bases not matched to a gene: 7. The CDR3 sequence: CASIRQGGNSPLHF. For the CDR3, the DNA is TGTGCCAGCATTCGACAGGGTGGGAATTCACCCCTCCACTTT.